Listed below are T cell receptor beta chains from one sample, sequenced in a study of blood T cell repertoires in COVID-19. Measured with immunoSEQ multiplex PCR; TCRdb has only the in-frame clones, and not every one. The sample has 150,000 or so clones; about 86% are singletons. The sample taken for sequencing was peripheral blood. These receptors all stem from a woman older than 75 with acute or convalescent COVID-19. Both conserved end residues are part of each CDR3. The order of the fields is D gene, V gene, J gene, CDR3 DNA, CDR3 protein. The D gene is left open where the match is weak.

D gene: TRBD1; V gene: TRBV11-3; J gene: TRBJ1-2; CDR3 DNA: TGTGCCAGCAGCGATGGACAGGGGGCGCGAGGCTACACCTTC; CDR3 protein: CASSDGQGARGYTF
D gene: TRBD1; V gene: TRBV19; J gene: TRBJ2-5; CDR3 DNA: TGTGCCAGTAGTATCATCACAGGGGGGTACCAAGAGACCCAGTACTTC; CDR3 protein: CASSIITGGYQETQYF
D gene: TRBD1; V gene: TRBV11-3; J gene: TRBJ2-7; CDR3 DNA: TGTGCCAGCAGCCCGGGACAGGGCCCCAACGAGCAGTACTTC; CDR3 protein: CASSPGQGPNEQYF
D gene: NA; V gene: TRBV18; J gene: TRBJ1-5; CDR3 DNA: TGTGCCAGCTCACCGGGGCGAAATCAGCCCCAGCATTTT; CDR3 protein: CASSPGRNQPQHF
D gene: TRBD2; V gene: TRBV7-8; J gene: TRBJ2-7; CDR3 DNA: TGTGCCAGCAGCTTGGGACTAGCGGGGGCTTTCTCCTACGAGCAGTACTTC; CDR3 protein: CASSLGLAGAFSYEQYF
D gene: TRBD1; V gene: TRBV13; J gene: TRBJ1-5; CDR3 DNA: TGTGCCAGCAGCTCTGGACAGGGGCTGACTCAGCCCCAGCATTTT; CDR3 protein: CASSSGQGLTQPQHF
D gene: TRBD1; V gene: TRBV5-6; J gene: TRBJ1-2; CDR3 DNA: TGTGCCAGCACCCCGGGACAGGTGATCTATGGCTACACCTTC; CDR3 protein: CASTPGQVIYGYTF
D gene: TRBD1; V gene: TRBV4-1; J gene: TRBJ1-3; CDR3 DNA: TGCGCCAGCAGCCAGCCGGGACAGTACGCTGGAAACACCATATATTTT; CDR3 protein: CASSQPGQYAGNTIYF
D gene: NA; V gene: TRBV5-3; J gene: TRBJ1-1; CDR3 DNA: TGTGCCAGAAGCTCCCGTCCCGAAGGTCGGGTAGCTTTCTTT; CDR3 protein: CARSSRPEGRVAFF
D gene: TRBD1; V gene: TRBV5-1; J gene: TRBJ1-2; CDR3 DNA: TGCGCCAGCAGCTTGGTGACAGGGGCATATGGCTACACCTTC; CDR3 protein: CASSLVTGAYGYTF
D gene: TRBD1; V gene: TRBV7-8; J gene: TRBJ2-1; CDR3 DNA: TGTGCCAGCAGCTTAGTACACAGGGGAATACCCTACAATGAGCAGTTCTTC; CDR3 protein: CASSLVHRGIPYNEQFF